These 18 T cell receptor beta chains originate from one sample sequenced in a study of T-cell memory formation after mild COVID-19. Each CDR3 protein gets one entry after TCRdb re-called the 5' RACE reads with MiXCR. Here the sample spans 5,000 or so distinct CDR3 sequences, around two fifths being singletons. What was sequenced was PBMCs or a T cell subset sorted from them (not recorded which). Source of these receptors: an adult who had mild COVID-19 (a few samples of this study predate the infection). Cell type and time point are not known.

This clonotype is termed medium-sized. This chain connects TRBV20-1 to TRBJ1-2; D is undetermined. This CDR3 spans 15 amino acids. Germline assignment: CDR1 DFQATT and CDR2 SNEGSKA (reference sequence). The V end lost 6 bases, the J end lost 0 bases, and 17 bases lay between the germline ends. CDR3 coding DNA: TGCAGTGCCAACGATCGTGGTCTAACTAACTATGGCTACACCTTC. It codes for CSANDRGLTNYGYTF.

By sample share, this clonotype is medium-sized. The chain recombines TRBV11-1 with TRBJ2-1, with 7 nucleotides matching TRBD2. The CDR3 consists of 17 residues. Losses at the gene ends were 4 bases for V and 2 bases for J; bases not matched to a gene: 11. The germline CDR1 and CDR2 sequences are SGHAT and FQDESV (reference sequence). The CDR3 here is CASSYLRRGSTYNEQFF. In nucleotides, the CDR3 is TGTGCCAGCAGCTATCTGAGGCGGGGGTCCACCTACAATGAGCAGTTCTTC.

By its share, this clonotype is medium-sized. The germline gene is not matched at one end of the junction; a read error may be the cause. V and J are TRBV20-1 and TRBJ1-5; D is undetermined. The CDR3 extends over 15 amino acids. Germline V gene data show CDR1 as DFQATT and CDR2 as SNEGSKA (reference sequence). Written as DNA, the CDR3 is TGCAGTGCGAGAGCCGAGGCAAACGGCAATCAGCCCCAGCATTTT. Its translation is CSARAEANGNQPQHF.

This clonotype is labeled medium-sized. The chain uses TRBV7-9 and TRBJ2-7, with D uncertain. The germline CDR1 and CDR2 sequences are SEHNR and FQNEAQ (reference sequence). The ends were cut back, 0 bases at V and 0 bases at J, with 6 bases in the middle. The CDR3 length is 14 residues. The CDR3, as DNA: TGTGCCAGCAGCTTAGCGCAGAGCTCCTACGAGCAGTACTTC. Residues: CASSLAQSSYEQYF.

This clonotype is large by share. The CDR3, as DNA: TGCGCCAGCAGCCAACTAGCGGGGGCCTACACAGATACGCAGTATTTT. Translating it yields CASSQLAGAYTDTQYF. V gene TRBV4-1 combines with J gene TRBJ2-3; 10 positions agree with TRBD2. The V gene's germline CDR1 is MGHRA and CDR2 YSYEKL. This CDR3 region has 16 residues. The J segment lost 2 bases and the V segment lost 2 bases, leaving 4 bases of the junction unmatched.

V and J are TRBV7-3 and TRBJ2-1; D not resolved. The germline V gene has CDR1 SGHTA and CDR2 FQGTGA. V gave up 6 bases and J gave up 10 bases, with 16 bases separating them. There are 13 residues in the CDR3. The CDR3 DNA reads TGTGCCAGCAGTCTTATTGGCCTGGGGGAGCAGTTCTTC. As protein: CASSLIGLGEQFF.

This clonotype was picked up many times. V is TRBV10-3 and J is TRBJ1-3; D remains unclear. CDR1 is ENHRY and CDR2 is SYGVKD in the germline V gene. The CDR3 is 14 amino acids. Trimming pared 7 bases from V and 2 bases from J, leaving 12 bases between. The CDR3 bases are TGTGCCATCATGAGGGATACGACTGGAAACACCATATATTTT. It specifies CAIMRDTTGNTIYF.

J is TRBJ1-2 and V is TRBV4-2; TRBD1 might be the D (6 bases). The germline V gene encodes CDR1 LGHNA and CDR2 YNFKEQ. The CDR3 runs 15 residues. V was pared by 6 bases and J by 4 bases, with 18 bases between. In nucleotides, the CDR3 is TGTGCCAGCAGGGGCCTAGGGGGGAAAGTCTATGGCTACACCTTC. Translating it yields CASRGLGGKVYGYTF.

This clonotype is medium-sized (0.01 to 0.1%) by share. The genes are TRBV6-5 and TRBJ1-2; perhaps TRBD1 as D (5 bases). Germline CDR1 and CDR2: MNHEY and SVGAGI. Trimming pared 4 bases from V and 8 bases from J, leaving 14 bases between. This CDR3 contains 13 residues. The CDR3 loop reads CASSLEGRSGYTF. The CDR3 nucleotides are TGTGCCAGCAGTTTAGAGGGGAGATCGGGCTACACCTTC.

This clonotype ranks as medium-sized. This chain joins TRBV20-1 and TRBJ2-1, with TRBD2 matching over 10 bases. J gave up 4 bases and V 1 base, and 4 bases lay outside the gene matches. Germline CDR1 is DFQATT and CDR2 is SNEGSKA (reference sequence). The CDR3 is made up of 15 amino acids. The CDR3 reads CSARVRAGGYNEQFF. Here the CDR3 DNA reads TGCAGTGCTAGAGTACGAGCGGGGGGGTACAATGAGCAGTTCTTC.

This clonotype is a singleton in its sample. The chain employs TRBV2 and TRBJ2-1; D may be TRBD1 (6 bases). This CDR3 is built from 14 residues. CDR1 SNHLY and CDR2 FYNNEI come from the germline V gene. Trimming pared 7 bases from V and 12 bases from J, leaving 22 bases between. The CDR3 nucleotides read TGTGCCAGCATAGTAAGCGGCCCCCTACAGGGGCAGTTCTTC. It encodes CASIVSGPLQGQFF.

Sample share makes this clonotype medium-sized. The chain links TRBV18 to TRBJ2-1; D gene uncertain. From germline, CDR1 is KGHSH and CDR2 LQKENI. This CDR3 has 12 amino acids. Trimming shortened V by 1 base and J by 7 bases, and 5 bases separated the two germline ends. CDR3 loop: CASSPLRNEQFF. The CDR3 DNA reads as TGTGCCAGCTCACCACTTAGGAATGAGCAGTTCTTC.

This clonotype is medium-sized within its sample. This rearrangement joins TRBV24-1 to TRBJ2-6; tentative D call: TRBD1 (6 bases). The CDR3 totals 15 residues. In germline, CDR1 is KGHDR, CDR2 SFDVKD. Trimming cost V 9 bases and J 0 bases, with 11 bases left between them. The CDR3 protein is CATYEQGSGANVLTF. The CDR3 DNA reads TGTGCCACCTACGAACAGGGCTCTGGGGCCAACGTCCTGACTTTC.

The chain links TRBV5-1 to TRBJ2-1, with TRBD1 matching 9 bases. V lost 7 bases and J lost 5; bases outside the gene matches: 4. The CDR3 extends over 13 amino acids. Germline V CDR1 and CDR2: SGHRS, YFSETQ. This CDR3 is CASRRDRDNEQFF. The CDR3 nucleotides are TGCGCCAGCCGCCGGGACAGGGACAATGAGCAGTTCTTC.

This clonotype is large (0.1 to 1%). The chain carries TRBV20-1 and TRBJ2-1; the match to TRBD1 covers 8 bases. From germline, CDR1 is DFQATT and CDR2 SNEGSKA (reference sequence). With V trimmed by 3 bases and J by 5 bases, 6 bases remained unmatched. CDR3 length: 14 residues. As DNA, the CDR3 is TGCAGTGCTAGCCAGGGGGCCGGGAACAATGAGCAGTTCTTC. It is translated as CSASQGAGNNEQFF.

This clonotype is a singleton in its sample. The rearrangement links TRBV6-5 to TRBJ2-7, with D possibly being TRBD2 (5 bases). V was trimmed by 2 bases and J by 6 bases, leaving 11 bases between them. The CDR3 contains 13 residues. From germline, CDR1 is MNHEY and CDR2 SVGAGI. The CDR3 DNA follows: TGTGCCAGCAGTTACGGGAGTCGCCGCGAGCAGTACTTC. Protein product: CASSYGSRREQYF.

Sample share makes this clonotype medium-sized (0.01 to 0.1%). This rearrangement joins TRBV12-3 or TRBV12-4 to TRBJ2-1; TRBD2 matches 7 bases. Trimming at V came to 3 bases and at J to 0 bases, leaving 8 bases not matched to a gene. The CDR3 is 17 amino acids. DNA for the CDR3: TGTGCCAGCAGTTTCCACGGGGGGATGAGCTCCTACAATGAGCAGTTCTTC. Translating it yields CASSFHGGMSSYNEQFF.

The gene calls are TRBV6-5 and TRBJ2-5, with 8 bases that match TRBD2. The CDR3 runs to 16 residues. Trimming at V came to 5 bases and at J to 2 bases, leaving 10 bases not matched to a gene. CDR1 is MNHEY and CDR2 is SVGAGI in the germline V gene. The CDR3 is CASSRGISGGQETQYF. Written as DNA, the CDR3 is TGTGCCAGCAGTCGAGGGATCTCGGGAGGGCAAGAGACCCAGTACTTC.